The rows below give T cell receptor beta chains drawn from one sample of a study of identical twins. TCRdb reanalysed the 5' RACE reads using MiXCR and keeps one entry per CDR3 protein. Among around 1.7 million distinct CDR3 sequences listed, around a third were seen once. The sequenced sample was cord blood. The receptor set was obtained from a newborn girl in good health. Both conserved end residues are part of each CDR3. A D gene is named only where the DNA matches it firmly. Some rows have no size entry. The others give once, few or many, or a class for an expanded clone.

V,J,size,D,DNA,CDR3
TRBV3-1,TRBJ2-7,NA,NA,TGTGCCGGCAGCCAAGAGGTCCGACTTGAGCAGTACTTC,CAGSQEVRLEQYF
TRBV5-6,TRBJ2-7,once,NA,TGTGCCAGCAGCTTCAGTTCAGGGCCCCACGAGCAGTACTTC,CASSFSSGPHEQYF
TRBV5-1,TRBJ2-5,many,NA,TGCGCCAGCAGCCGTAACCAAGAGACCCAGTACTTC,CASSRNQETQYF
TRBV29-1,TRBJ1-2,NA,TRBD1,TGCAGCGTTTGCCGACAGGGTGGCTACACCTTC,CSVCRQGGYTF
TRBV20-1,TRBJ2-1,NA,NA,TGCAGTGCTAGCCACAGGGTCAGTCCCCATGAGCAGTTCTTC,CSASHRVSPHEQFF
TRBV28,TRBJ1-4,NA,NA,TGTGCCAGCAGTTTAGGGAGTCGGGCTAATGAAAAACTGTTTTTT,CASSLGSRANEKLFF
TRBV25-1,TRBJ2-7,NA,TRBD2,TGTGCCATAGCGGGGGGGCCGGATGAGCAGTACTTC,CAIAGGPDEQYF
TRBV27,TRBJ2-3,NA,NA,TGTGCCAGCAGTTTTTTCGGGGTTCGGGGCCTCACAGATATGCAGTATTTT,CASSFFGVRGLTDMQYF
TRBV28,TRBJ2-3,NA,TRBD1,TGTGCCAGCAGTTTCCCCCGAAAGGACAGGACGACCCGCACAGATACGCAGTATTTT,CASSFPRKDRTTRTDTQYF
TRBV10-3,TRBJ2-3,few,NA,TGTGCCATCAGTGAGTGGACTACCCGCCGGGCAGATACGCAGTATTTT,CAISEWTTRRADTQYF
TRBV14,TRBJ2-1,NA,NA,TGTGCCAGCAGCCAAGGTAATAGCAGGGGTGAGCAGTTCTTC,CASSQGNSRGEQFF
TRBV14,TRBJ2-1,once,NA,TGTGCCAGCAGCCAAGATAGGGCGGTCGGCTACGAGCAGTTCTTC,CASSQDRAVGYEQFF
TRBV20-1,TRBJ2-7,NA,NA,TGCAGTGCTAGTTCGACGGTCACCTACGAGCAGTACTTC,CSASSTVTYEQYF
TRBV14,TRBJ2-1,NA,TRBD2,TGTGCCAGCAGCCAATTGCGGGGGACCTACAATGAGCAGTTCTTC,CASSQLRGTYNEQFF
TRBV25-1,TRBJ1-2,many,NA,TGTGCCAGCAGTGATCAGGGACGGAACTATGGCTACACCTTC,CASSDQGRNYGYTF
TRBV7-9,TRBJ1-2,few,NA,TGTGCCAGCAGCTTAGGGGGCCTCAGGGCTTCTAACTATGGCTACACCTTC,CASSLGGLRASNYGYTF
TRBV25-1,TRBJ1-1,NA,NA,TGTGCCAGCAGTGAGGCTTCCTGGGGGACTGAAGCTTTCTTT,CASSEASWGTEAFF
TRBV24-1,TRBJ2-1,NA,NA,TGTGCCACCAGTGACCCCACACGGGGTGGGGATGAGCAGTTCTTC,CATSDPTRGGDEQFF
TRBV7-9,TRBJ1-1,NA,TRBD1,TGTGCCGGCAGCTTAGGGACAGGGGGCTTGAACACTGAAGCTTTCTTT,CAGSLGTGGLNTEAFF
TRBV12-3/TRBV12-4,TRBJ2-3,few,TRBD1,TGTGCCAGCAGGTCCCGACAGGGGTGGGGCACAGATACGCAGTATTTT,CASRSRQGWGTDTQYF
TRBV19,TRBJ2-1,once,TRBD2,TGTGCCACCGCACTAGCGGGGGGACTATACAATGAGCAGTTCTTC,CATALAGGLYNEQFF
TRBV30,TRBJ1-6,few,TRBD1,TGTGCCTGGAGTGTGGACAGGGCCTATAATTCACCCCTCCACTTT,CAWSVDRAYNSPLHF
TRBV6-6,TRBJ2-3,NA,TRBD1,TGTGCCAGCAGTTTATACAGGGGGCCGTCCACAGATACGCAGTATTTT,CASSLYRGPSTDTQYF
TRBV5-1,TRBJ2-4,few,TRBD1,TGCGCCAGCAGGTCCGGGACAGAAAACATTCAGTACTTC,CASRSGTENIQYF
TRBV3-1,TRBJ2-1,NA,TRBD2,TGTGCCAGCAGCCATCGGACTAGGTGGGACAATGAGCAGTTCTTC,CASSHRTRWDNEQFF
TRBV2,TRBJ1-2,few,TRBD1,TGTGCCAGCACCACAGGGGCCTATGGCTACACCTTC,CASTTGAYGYTF
TRBV20-1,TRBJ2-3,NA,TRBD2,TGCAGTGCCAGACGACTAGCCCAGTTGGTCAATGCGCAGTATTTT,CSARRLAQLVNAQYF
TRBV20-1,TRBJ2-2,few,NA,TGCAGTGCTCCCCCTACTCACACCGGGGAGCTGTTTTTT,CSAPPTHTGELFF
TRBV6-5,TRBJ2-5,NA,TRBD2,TGTGCCAGCAGTTACTCTGCGGGAGGCAAAGAGACCCGGTACTTC,CASSYSAGGKETRYF
TRBV18,TRBJ2-2,NA,NA,TGTGCCAGCTCACCACCGAAGAACACCGGGGAGCTGTTTTTT,CASSPPKNTGELFF
TRBV28,TRBJ2-7,few,NA,TGTGCCAGCAGTTTGACGGGACCTCTCTACGAGCAGTACTTC,CASSLTGPLYEQYF
TRBV7-6,TRBJ2-7,NA,NA,TGTGCCAGCAGCTTAGCAAACCCGGCAGGACCCTTCTCCTACGAGCAGTACTTC,CASSLANPAGPFSYEQYF
TRBV29-1,TRBJ2-3,many,TRBD1,TGCAGCGTAGTGTTTACGGGACAGGGCCTCGCGGGTACGCAGTATTTT,CSVVFTGQGLAGTQYF
TRBV20-1,TRBJ2-2,NA,TRBD2,TGCAGTGCCGGGGGGTACGGGGAGCTGTTTTTT,CSAGGYGELFF
TRBV2,TRBJ2-7,NA,TRBD1,TGTGCCAGCAGTGTCCCCTACAGGGGGAGAACCTACGAGCAGTACTTC,CASSVPYRGRTYEQYF
TRBV12-3/TRBV12-4,TRBJ2-5,NA,NA,TGTGCCGGCAGTTTAGCTCAGGGTTTGGAGACCCAGTACTTC,CAGSLAQGLETQYF
TRBV27,TRBJ2-1,NA,NA,TGTGCCAGCACCCCCCGAGGGGGTCTCAATGAGCAGTTCTTC,CASTPRGGLNEQFF
TRBV20-1,TRBJ1-4,few,TRBD1,TGCAGTGCTAGACACAGGGGGCACAGGGAACTGTTTTTT,CSARHRGHRELFF
TRBV3-1,TRBJ1-5,few,TRBD1,TGTGCCAGCAGCCAACAGGGGGTTCAGCCCCAGCATTTT,CASSQQGVQPQHF
TRBV29-1,TRBJ2-3,NA,NA,TGCAGCGTTGAAGCCGCGCCTTTTAGCACAGATACGCAGTATTTT,CSVEAAPFSTDTQYF
TRBV20-1,TRBJ1-5,few,NA,TGCAGTGCTAGTCTGGACGGCAGCAATCAGCCCCAGCATTTT,CSASLDGSNQPQHF
TRBV20-1,TRBJ2-3,few,NA,TGCAGTGCTACCGGGGGCGGAACAGATACGCAGTATTTT,CSATGGGTDTQYF
TRBV19,TRBJ1-4,NA,NA,TGTGCCAGTAGTAAGACGACATTTTCTTCTGAAAAACTGTTTTTT,CASSKTTFSSEKLFF
TRBV5-1,TRBJ2-5,NA,TRBD2,TGCGCCAGCAGTATTCGGCTGAAGGTTGGAACAGCTAGCGGTGAAGAGACCCAGTACTTC,CASSIRLKVGTASGEETQYF
TRBV20-1,TRBJ1-2,NA,NA,TGCAGTGCTAGGGGGGGCCCTGCCCGCGAATATGGCTACACCTTC,CSARGGPAREYGYTF